Below, 2 T cell receptor beta chains from the same sample are listed, as sequenced in a study of Graves' ophthalmopathy and Graves' hyperthyroidism. Amplification from RNA transcripts yielded the TCR beta CDR3 regions. RT-PCR in the first round used HTBI primers; a second-round multiplex PCR followed. One entry per CDR3 protein results from TCRdb running MiXCR on the multiplex PCR reads. The table records around 670,000 distinct CDR3 sequences, around 40% of them present only once. The specimen sequenced was peripheral blood. These TCRs come from an adult man with Graves' ophthalmopathy.

The V and J genes are TRBV20-1 and TRBJ1-3; D gene uncertain. From germline, CDR1 is DFQATT and CDR2 SNEGSKA (reference sequence). The ends were cut back, 5 bases at V and 0 bases at J, with 8 bases in the middle. CDR3 length equals 13 residues. CDR3 sequence reads: CSAGVLSGNTIYF. CDR3 nucleotide sequence: TGCAGTGCTGGAGTGCTCTCTGGAAACACCATATATTTT.

This clonotype occurred a few times. CDR3 in DNA: TGTGCCAGCAGTTACTCTTCCGGGACGGAGGAGCAGTACTTC. Amino acids: CASSYSSGTEEQYF. This chain uses TRBV6-5 with TRBJ2-7, with D perhaps assigned TRBD1 or TRBD2 (5 bases each). CDR1 is MNHEY, CDR2 SVGAGI, per germline. The CDR3 has 14 amino acids. V shed 0 bases and J shed 7 bases, with 13 bases lying between them.